Each of the 8 T cell receptor beta chains below was sequenced from the same sample in a study of radiation and T cells in renal cell carcinoma. Regarding treatment: treatment-naive control, cytoreductive nephrectomy. The protocol was immunoSEQ multiplex PCR, while the TCRdb copy is restricted to in-frame clones and leaves out a portion. The data show 23,000 or so clones, with roughly 60% seen just once and less than 25% held by the top ten. The sequences come from tumor tissue, collected from a patient whose treatment was nephrectomy without radiotherapy. The receptor set was obtained from a man aged 35-49 years with renal cell carcinoma.

The V and J genes are TRBV6-6 and TRBJ1-1; 7 nucleotides line up with TRBD1. This CDR3 is built from 14 residues. With V trimmed by 0 bases and J by 5 bases, 3 bases remained unmatched. Germline-derived CDR1 and CDR2 are MNHNY and SVGAGI (reference sequence). The CDR3 DNA reads TGTGCCAGCAGTTACTCGATCAGGGGGACTGAAGCTTTCTTT. Translating gives CASSYSIRGTEAFF.

This clone was detected only a few times. V is TRBV7-2 and J is TRBJ1-2; D possibly corresponds to TRBD1 (5 bases). CDR3 length equals 15 residues. The V gene lost 3 bases and the J gene lost 3 bases, with 14 bases spanning the gap. Germline-derived CDR1 and CDR2 are SGHTA and FQGNSA. Here the CDR3 reads CASSLSPGTDYGYTF. CDR3 coding DNA: TGTGCCAGCAGCTTGTCTCCCGGGACGGACTATGGCTACACCTTC.

The rearrangement links TRBV7-2 to TRBJ1-5; unclear D gene. CDR3 size: 16 residues. V lost 1 base to trimming and J lost 3 bases, with 13 bases between them. CDR1 SGHTA and CDR2 FQGNSA come from the germline V gene. As DNA, the CDR3 is TGTGCCAGCAGCTTAGATATAGGTCAGCTCAATCAGCCCCAGCATTTT. The encoded protein is CASSLDIGQLNQPQHF.

The rearrangement links TRBV29-1 to TRBJ2-1, with D perhaps matching TRBD2 (6 bases). Germline-derived CDR1 and CDR2 are SQVTM and ANQGSEA. This CDR3 comprises 10 residues. The CDR3 DNA reads TGCACCCGGAGGGGCAATGAGCAGTTCTTC. Translating gives CTRRGNEQFF.

The rearrangement links TRBV10-3 to TRBJ1-4; 8 positions agree with TRBD1. This CDR3 is 16 amino acids long. V lost 6 bases and J lost 7; bases outside the gene matches: 13. Germline CDR1 reads ENHRY; CDR2 reads SYGVKD. CDR3 in amino acids: CAISDGGQGAGEKLFF. CDR3 DNA sequence: TGTGCCATCAGCGATGGAGGACAGGGAGCAGGTGAAAAACTGTTTTTT.

V is TRBV5-1 and J is TRBJ2-3, with TRBD2 matching 10 bases. Germline V gene sequence: CDR1 SGHRS, CDR2 YFSETQ. Trimming removed 2 bases from V and 2 bases from J; junction bases left unmatched: 8. This CDR3 contains 17 residues. CDR3 sequence: CASSFASGGLTTDTQYF. In DNA, the CDR3 is TGCGCCAGCAGCTTTGCTAGCGGGGGCCTTACCACAGATACGCAGTATTTT.

V is TRBV4-1 and J is TRBJ2-7; 7 bases map to TRBD2. Germline V CDR1 and CDR2: MGHRA, YSYEKL. The junction had 10 bases not matched to a gene; V was cut back by 0 bases and J by 2 bases. This CDR3 region has 17 residues. CDR3 sequence (DNA): TGCGCCAGCAGCCAAGAAACTAGTCTAGCGGTTCCCTACGAGCAGTACTTC. Protein product: CASSQETSLAVPYEQYF.

The genes are TRBV5-6 and TRBJ2-2; 9 bases fit TRBD2. Trimming removed 0 bases from V and 4 bases from J; junction bases left unmatched: 4. In germline, CDR1 is SGHDT, CDR2 YYEEEE. The CDR3 is 16 residues long. This CDR3 is CASSLESSGITGELFF. The DNA of the CDR3 is TGTGCCAGCAGCTTGGAGTCTAGCGGGATCACCGGGGAGCTGTTTTTT. Based on the CDR3 plus reference TRBV5-6 and TRBJ2-2, the full variable domain is DAGVTQSPTHLIKTRGQQVTLRCSPKSGHDTVSWYQQALGQGPQFIFQYYEEEERQRGNFPDRFSGHQFPNYSSELNVNALLLGDSALYLCASSLESSGITGELFFGEGSRLTVL.